Listed here are 6 T cell receptor beta chains from one sample, sequenced in a study of blood T cell repertoires in COVID-19 (dated by TCRdb to between 2020 and 2021). Libraries were constructed by the immunoSEQ multiplex PCR assay. TCRdb's version of the immuneACCESS table is confined to in-frame rearrangements and falls short of the full clone set. An unresolved V gene accounts for under half of the shortfall where checked; the remainder is of unknown origin. This sample is represented by more than 70,000 clones; about 88% of them were singletons. Approximately 1.2% of the sample comes from the top ten. Material: peripheral blood. These receptors were taken from an older man with active or convalescent COVID-19.

This chain links TRBV6-5 with TRBJ2-7; 11 bases match TRBD2. V was pared by 10 bases and J by 9 bases, with 11 bases of the junction left unmatched. Germline loops: CDR1 MNHEY, CDR2 SVGAGI. This CDR3 has 13 amino acids. CDR3: CATGIAGGLVQYF. The CDR3 DNA reads as TGTGCCACAGGAATAGCGGGAGGGCTAGTGCAGTACTTC.

V and J are TRBV27 and TRBJ2-7, with 14 bases fitting TRBD2. From germline, CDR1 is MNHEY and CDR2 SMNVEV (reference sequence). Unmatched junction bases numbered 9, after V lost 4 bases and J lost 4 bases. This CDR3 comprises 17 residues. This chain's CDR3 is CASSYRTSGRNPYEQYF. The DNA of the CDR3 is TGTGCCAGCAGTTACAGGACTAGCGGGAGGAACCCTTACGAGCAGTACTTC.

The gene calls are TRBV15 and TRBJ1-2, with 7 bases fitting TRBD1. Germline V lookup: CDR1 LNHNV, CDR2 YYDKDF (reference sequence). The V gene end was trimmed by 6 bases and the J gene end by 6 bases; junction bases not matched to a gene: 13. The CDR3 totals 15 residues. For the CDR3, the DNA is TGTGCCACCAGATCGGAGGGGGCTTCCCGCAATGGCTACACCTTC. Protein sequence: CATRSEGASRNGYTF.

The V call is TRBV7-2, the J call TRBJ2-1; 10 bases align to TRBD2. CDR1 and CDR2 from the germline V gene are SGHTA and FQGNSA. The V segment lost 3 bases and the J segment 4 bases; nucleotides outside the gene matches: 6. The CDR3 consists of 16 residues. CDR3 residues: CASSLTSGSHYNEQFF. The CDR3 nucleotides are TGTGCCAGCAGCTTGACTAGCGGGTCCCATTACAATGAGCAGTTCTTC.

The chain combines TRBV11-2 with TRBJ1-1; D is unclear. CDR1 SGHAT and CDR2 FQNNGV come from the germline V gene. The CDR3 extends over 12 amino acids. V lost 5 bases to trimming and J lost 7 bases, with 11 bases between them. This chain's CDR3 is CASSDGVVEAFF. The CDR3 DNA reads as TGTGCCAGCAGCGACGGAGTCGTTGAAGCTTTCTTT.

The CDR3 sequence: CATETTYSGNTIYF. The CDR3 DNA follows: TGTGCCACCGAGACAACATACTCTGGAAACACCATATATTTT. This sequence joins TRBV10-3 and TRBJ1-3; no definite D call. Germline V gives CDR1 ENHRY, CDR2 SYGVKD. The CDR3 is 14 amino acids. V was shortened by 10 bases and J by 0 bases, with 13 bases between the two germline ends.